What follows describes a single TCR beta chain. The ends lost 1 base at V and 4 bases at J; junction bases unmatched: 2. Germline V gene lookup returns CDR1 SEHNR and CDR2 FQNEAQ (reference sequence). The CDR3 is 14 residues long. PCR employed 60 Vbeta and 13 Jbeta primers. TCRdb's copy holds only in-frame clones and misses some; the assay was immunoSEQ multiplex PCR. The table shows about 120,000 clones, with about four fifths occurring only once. This record belongs to a study of cytomegalovirus exposure and HLA in healthy donors. Sequencing used PBMCs. The clonotype was recovered from a woman aged 40 to 50 in good health and CMV-seronegative. This sequence joins TRBV7-9 and TRBJ2-7; 9 positions match TRBD1. This chain's CDR3 is CASSLVDRGYEQYF. CDR3 coding DNA: TGTGCCAGCAGCTTAGTGGACAGGGGTTACGAGCAGTACTTC. The full variable domain, its missing parts supplied by reference TRBV7-9 and TRBJ2-7, is DTGVSQNPRHKITKRGQNVTFRCDPISEHNRLYWYRQTLGQGPEFLTYFQNEAQLEKSRLLSDRFSAERPKGSFSTLEIQRTEQGDSAMYLCASSLVDRGYEQYFGPGTRLTVT.